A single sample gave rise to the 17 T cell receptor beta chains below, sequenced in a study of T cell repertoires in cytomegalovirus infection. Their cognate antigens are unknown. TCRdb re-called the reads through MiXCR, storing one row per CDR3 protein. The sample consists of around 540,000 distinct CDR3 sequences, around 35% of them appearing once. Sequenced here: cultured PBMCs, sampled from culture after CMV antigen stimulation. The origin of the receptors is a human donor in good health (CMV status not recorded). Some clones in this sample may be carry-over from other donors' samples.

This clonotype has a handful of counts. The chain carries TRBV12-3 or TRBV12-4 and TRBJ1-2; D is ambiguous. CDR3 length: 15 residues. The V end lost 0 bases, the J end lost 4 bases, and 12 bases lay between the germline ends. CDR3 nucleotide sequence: TGTGCCAGCAGTTTAGCCGGTTTTCGGGGCTATGGCTACACCTTC. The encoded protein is CASSLAGFRGYGYTF.

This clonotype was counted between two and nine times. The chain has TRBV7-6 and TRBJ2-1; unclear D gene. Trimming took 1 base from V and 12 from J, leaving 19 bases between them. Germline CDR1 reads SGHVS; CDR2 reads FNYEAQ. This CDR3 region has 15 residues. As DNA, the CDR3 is TGTGCCAGCAGCTTAGAGTCATACGGATTTGTTGGGCAGTTCTTC. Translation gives CASSLESYGFVGQFF.

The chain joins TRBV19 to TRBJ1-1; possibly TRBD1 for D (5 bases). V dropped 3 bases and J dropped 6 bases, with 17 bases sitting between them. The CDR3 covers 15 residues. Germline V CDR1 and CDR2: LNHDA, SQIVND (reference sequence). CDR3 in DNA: TGTGCCAGTAGTATTGGACCAAGAAGGGACGCTGAAGCTTTCTTT. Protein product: CASSIGPRRDAEAFF.

This CDR3 is CASSPYSGRHTGELFF. The CDR3 DNA sequence: TGTGCCAGCAGCCCCTATAGCGGGAGACACACCGGGGAGCTGTTTTTT. The chain couples TRBV7-3 to TRBJ2-2, with 9 bases identical to TRBD2. Germline values: CDR1 SGHTA, CDR2 FQGTGA. V lost 5 bases and J lost 3; bases outside the gene matches: 7. CDR3 size: 16 residues.

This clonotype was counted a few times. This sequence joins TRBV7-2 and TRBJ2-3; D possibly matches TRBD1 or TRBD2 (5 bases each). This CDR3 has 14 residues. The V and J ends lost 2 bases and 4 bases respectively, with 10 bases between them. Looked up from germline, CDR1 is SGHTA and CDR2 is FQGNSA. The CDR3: CASSLRDRSDTQYF. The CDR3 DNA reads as TGTGCCAGCAGCTTACGGGACCGTTCAGATACGCAGTATTTT.

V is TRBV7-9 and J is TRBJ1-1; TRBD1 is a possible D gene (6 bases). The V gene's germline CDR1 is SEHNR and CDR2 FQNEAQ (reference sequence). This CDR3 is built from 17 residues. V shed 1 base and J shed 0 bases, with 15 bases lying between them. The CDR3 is CASSLGSGTHMNTEAFF. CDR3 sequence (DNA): TGTGCCAGCAGCTTAGGGTCCGGGACACACATGAACACTGAAGCTTTCTTT.

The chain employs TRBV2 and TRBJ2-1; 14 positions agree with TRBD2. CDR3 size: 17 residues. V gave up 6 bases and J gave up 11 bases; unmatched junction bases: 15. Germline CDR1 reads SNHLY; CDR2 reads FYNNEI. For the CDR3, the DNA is TGTGCCAGCAGAGACAACTTCGGACTAGCGGGAGGTCAGAAGCAGTTCTTC. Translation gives CASRDNFGLAGGQKQFF.

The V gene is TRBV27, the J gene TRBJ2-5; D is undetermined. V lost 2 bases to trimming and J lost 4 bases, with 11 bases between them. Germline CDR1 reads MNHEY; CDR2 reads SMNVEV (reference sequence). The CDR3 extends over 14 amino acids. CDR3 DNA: TGTGCCAGCAGTTTACCGGGTCTTCCAGAGACCCAGTACTTC. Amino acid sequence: CASSLPGLPETQYF.

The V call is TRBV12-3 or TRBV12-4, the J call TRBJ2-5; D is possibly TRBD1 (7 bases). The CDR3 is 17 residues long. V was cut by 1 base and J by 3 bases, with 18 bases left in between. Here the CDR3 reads CASSLEAWRGREETQYF. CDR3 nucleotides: TGTGCCAGCAGTTTAGAAGCATGGAGGGGGCGCGAAGAGACCCAGTACTTC.

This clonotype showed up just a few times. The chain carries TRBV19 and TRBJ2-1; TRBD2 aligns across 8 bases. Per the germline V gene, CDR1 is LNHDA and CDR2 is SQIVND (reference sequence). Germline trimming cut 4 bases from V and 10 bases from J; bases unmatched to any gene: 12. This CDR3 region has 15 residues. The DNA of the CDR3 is TGTGCCAGTAGTACCGGGACTAGGGGAAAGGTCGAGCAGTTCTTC. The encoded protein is CASSTGTRGKVEQFF.

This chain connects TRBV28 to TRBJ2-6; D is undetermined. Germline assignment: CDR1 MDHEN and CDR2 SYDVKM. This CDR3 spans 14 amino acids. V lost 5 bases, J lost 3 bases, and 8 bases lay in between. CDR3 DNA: TGTGCCAGCAGTCCCTTCTTTGGGGCCAACGTCCTGACTTTC. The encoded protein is CASSPFFGANVLTF.

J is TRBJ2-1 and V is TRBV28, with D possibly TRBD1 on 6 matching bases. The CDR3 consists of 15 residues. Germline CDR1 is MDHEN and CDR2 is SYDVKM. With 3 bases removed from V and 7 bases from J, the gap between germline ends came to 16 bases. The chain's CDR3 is CASSFGGGGGNEQFF. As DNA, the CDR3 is TGTGCCAGCAGTTTTGGAGGTGGGGGCGGAAATGAGCAGTTCTTC.

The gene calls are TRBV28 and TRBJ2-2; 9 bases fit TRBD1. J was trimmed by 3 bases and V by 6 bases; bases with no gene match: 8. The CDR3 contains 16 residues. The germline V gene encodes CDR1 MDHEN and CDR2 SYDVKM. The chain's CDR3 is CASRAGDRAYTGELFF. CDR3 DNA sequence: TGTGCCAGCAGGGCGGGGGACAGGGCTTACACCGGGGAGCTGTTTTTT.

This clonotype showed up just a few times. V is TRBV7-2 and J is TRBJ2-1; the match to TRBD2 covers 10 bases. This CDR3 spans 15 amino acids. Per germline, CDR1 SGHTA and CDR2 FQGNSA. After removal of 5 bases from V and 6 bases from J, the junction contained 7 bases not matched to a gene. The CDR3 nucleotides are TGTGCCAGCAGCCCCGGACTAGCGGTGAGCAATGAGCAGTTCTTC. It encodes CASSPGLAVSNEQFF.

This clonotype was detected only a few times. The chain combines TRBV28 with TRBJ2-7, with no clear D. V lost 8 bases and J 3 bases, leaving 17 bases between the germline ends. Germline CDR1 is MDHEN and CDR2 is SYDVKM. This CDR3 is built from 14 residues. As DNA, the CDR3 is TGTGCCAGCTTGGCCGGGTCCTTCTACTACGAGCAGTACTTC. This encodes CASLAGSFYYEQYF.

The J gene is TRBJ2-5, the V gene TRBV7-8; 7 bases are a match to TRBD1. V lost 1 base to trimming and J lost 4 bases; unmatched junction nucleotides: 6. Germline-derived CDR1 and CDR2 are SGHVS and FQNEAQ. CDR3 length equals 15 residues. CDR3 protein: CASSLGQGRGETQYF. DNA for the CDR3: TGTGCCAGCAGCTTAGGACAGGGAAGAGGAGAGACCCAGTACTTC.

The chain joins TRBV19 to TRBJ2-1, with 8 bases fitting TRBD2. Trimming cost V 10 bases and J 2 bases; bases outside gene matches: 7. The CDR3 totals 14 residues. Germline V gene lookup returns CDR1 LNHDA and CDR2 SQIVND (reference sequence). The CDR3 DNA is TGTGCCACTAGGCCGGGACTAGCCTACAATGAGCAGTTCTTC. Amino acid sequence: CATRPGLAYNEQFF.